Detailed here is one TCR beta chain. Use of 60 Vbeta and 13 Jbeta primers characterized the PCR. Clones were sequenced by immunoSEQ multiplex PCR, and TCRdb holds only the in-frame ones, with some missing. The sample has 130,000 to 150,000 clones, approximately 80% seen once. The sample originates from a study of cytomegalovirus exposure and HLA in healthy donors. The CDR3 runs to 15 residues. The V gene lost 0 bases and the J gene lost 2 bases, with 12 bases spanning the gap. The germline V gene encodes CDR1 SGHDT and CDR2 YYEEEE. This clonotype was sampled from a woman in her thirties or forties in good health and CMV-seropositive. This chain uses TRBV5-6 with TRBJ2-7; maybe TRBD2 (6 bases). Sequencing input: PBMCs. Written as DNA, the CDR3 is TGTGCCAGCAGCTTGGATGATAGCGGCCCCTACGAGCAGTACTTC. Translating gives CASSLDDSGPYEQYF. The full variable domain, completed using reference TRBV5-6 and TRBJ2-7, is DAGVTQSPTHLIKTRGQQVTLRCSPKSGHDTVSWYQQALGQGPQFIFQYYEEEERQRGNFPDRFSGHQFPNYSSELNVNALLLGDSALYLCASSLDDSGPYEQYFGPGTRLTVT.